The source of this T cell receptor (beta chain) is a study of regulatory T cells in long-lasting Graves disease. Through Arm-PCR of CDR3 regions and iRepertoire HTBI primers, TCR beta libraries were built. Each CDR3 protein gets one entry after TCRdb re-called the multiplex PCR reads with MiXCR. Of approximately 540,000 distinct CDR3 sequences detected, 9.5% to 15% appear once; the ten largest clones hold more than 8%. Time point specified: newly diagnosed GD, antithyroid drugs for less than 3 months. PBMC RNA served as the TCR library source. The study's findings and limits: Newly diagnosed patients shared 850 to 1,000 public clonotypes; persistent patients shared around 2,500.

This clonotype was observed a few times. Its matching antigen is unknown. A much larger clone differs by one base, so this may be a read error. The V gene's germline CDR1 is SGHTA and CDR2 FQGNSA. There are 13 residues in the CDR3. V was shortened by 5 bases and J by 6 bases, with 13 bases between the two germline ends. These data were likewise used in another study, on T cells in Graves' hyperthyroidism and ophthalmopathy.

The source material was peripheral blood mononuclear cells (PBMCs), sampled at new diagnosis, from a patient treated with antithyroid drugs. The receptor was derived from a woman in her twenties or thirties with Graves disease. The chain links TRBV7-2 to TRBJ1-2; no reliable D call. The CDR3 DNA is TGTGCCAGCAGCCCGAGGGTGGCAGATGGCTACACCTTC. Translated: CASSPRVADGYTF.